Listed below are T cell receptor beta chains from one sample, sequenced in a study of shared clonotypes between healthy human individuals. Only in-frame clones appear in the TCRdb table, and some are missing; sequencing was by immunoSEQ multiplex PCR. The sample holds some 2,500,000 clones, 93% seen once. The sample comprised naive CD4+ T cells from PBMCs. All receptors come from a man aged 18 to 30 in good health. Some clones in this sample may be carry-over from other donors' samples. Both conserved end residues are part of each CDR3. D genes are given only for firm matches. The size field is filled for only some rows; it gives once, few, many or a size class.

TGTGCCAGCAGTGAATATAATTGGGGACAGAACGAGCAGTACTTC | CASSEYNWGQNEQYF | TRBV2 | 15 | TRBD1 | - | TRBJ2-7
TGTGCCAGCAGCGTAGTCGAAGGGATCACTGAAGCTTTCTTT | CASSVVEGITEAFF | TRBV9 | 14 | - | - | TRBJ1-1
TGTGCCAGCAGTTACGCGACAGTTACCGGGGAGCTGTTTTTT | CASSYATVTGELFF | TRBV6-6 | 14 | - | - | TRBJ2-2
TGTGCCAGCAGTGGACAGGGGGCCACCTACGAGCAGTACTTC | CASSGQGATYEQYF | TRBV2 | 14 | TRBD1 | - | TRBJ2-7
TGTGCCAGCAGCCCAGGACTAGCGGTCACAGATACGCAGTATTTT | CASSPGLAVTDTQYF | TRBV7-9 | 15 | TRBD2 | - | TRBJ2-3
TGTGCCATCAGTGAGGAGTTTAATCAGCCCCAGCATTTT | CAISEEFNQPQHF | TRBV10-3 | 13 | - | - | TRBJ1-5
TGCGCCAGCAGCTTGGACTGGCAGGGAGGCGGCTACACCTTC | CASSLDWQGGGYTF | TRBV5-1 | 14 | - | - | TRBJ1-2
TGTGCCAGTAGTATCCAGCAGGGCTACGAGCAGTACTTC | CASSIQQGYEQYF | TRBV19 | 13 | - | - | TRBJ2-7
TGTGCCAGCAGCCGGACAGGGGGTAATCAGCCCCAGCATTTT | CASSRTGGNQPQHF | TRBV7-2 | 14 | TRBD1 | - | TRBJ1-5
TGTGCCACCAGCAAAGGGAGGACTAGCGGTTACTACGAGCAGTACTTC | CATSKGRTSGYYEQYF | TRBV15 | 16 | TRBD2 | - | TRBJ2-7
TGTGCCAGCAGTGACCCTGGGCGTTTGGCTGCGGAGACCCAGTACTTC | CASSDPGRLAAETQYF | TRBV6-4 | 16 | - | once | TRBJ2-5
TGTGCCAGCAGCCTGGACCCCTCGACCACCGGGGAGCTGTTTTTT | CASSLDPSTTGELFF | TRBV9 | 15 | - | - | TRBJ2-2
TGTGCCAGCAGTTACTCTCGCGGTCAGCCCCAGCATTTT | CASSYSRGQPQHF | TRBV6-5 | 13 | - | - | TRBJ1-5
TGTGCCAGCAGCAGGCAGAAGGCCTACGAGCAGTACTTC | CASSRQKAYEQYF | TRBV5-8 | 13 | - | - | TRBJ2-7
TGTGCCAGCAGTCTCCGGGACACCTCCTACGAGCAGTACTTC | CASSLRDTSYEQYF | TRBV28 | 14 | - | - | TRBJ2-7
TGTGCCAGCAGCCAGCGCGGGAGCTCCTACAATGAGCAGTTCTTC | CASSQRGSSYNEQFF | TRBV7-9 | 15 | TRBD2 | once | TRBJ2-1
TGTGCCTGGAGTGTACCAGCGGGGGCCTACAATGAGCAGTTCTTC | CAWSVPAGAYNEQFF | TRBV30 | 15 | TRBD2 | - | TRBJ2-1
TGTGCCAGCAGCGGACTAGCGCGAACCCGAGGCTACAATGAGCAGTTCTTC | CASSGLARTRGYNEQFF | TRBV7-9 | 17 | TRBD2 | - | TRBJ2-1
TGTGCCAGCAGCTTGTTCGGGACAAGTCAGGAGGGCTACACCTTC | CASSLFGTSQEGYTF | TRBV5-5 | 15 | - | - | TRBJ1-2
TGTGCCAGCAGCTTACTTGTGATCTCAGATACGCAGTATTTT | CASSLLVISDTQYF | TRBV7-2 | 14 | - | - | TRBJ2-3
TGTGCCAGCAGCAGAGGGACAGGATGGGGCACTGAAGCTTTCTTT | CASSRGTGWGTEAFF | TRBV9 | 15 | TRBD1 | once | TRBJ1-1
TGTGCCAGCAGCTTAGCGGTGACAGGGATCACAGATACGCAGTATTTT | CASSLAVTGITDTQYF | TRBV7-2 | 16 | TRBD1 | - | TRBJ2-3
TGTGCCAGCAGTTTCCCCGCGAGCCCCGAAGCTTTCTTT | CASSFPASPEAFF | TRBV28 | 13 | - | - | TRBJ1-1
TGTGCCTGTCGAGTAAAGGACAGGCAGAACTATGGCTACACCTTC | CACRVKDRQNYGYTF | TRBV30 | 15 | TRBD1 | - | TRBJ1-2
TGTGCCATTACCCCGGGGGGGGCCTATGGCTACACCTTC | CAITPGGAYGYTF | TRBV6-6 | 13 | - | - | TRBJ1-2
TGTGCCAGCAGCGGTGGGACTTGGCACAATGAGCAGTTCTTC | CASSGGTWHNEQFF | TRBV5-4 | 14 | - | once | TRBJ2-1
TGTGCCAGCAGCCAAGGGGTAGCGGGAGGGTACGAGCAGTACTTC | CASSQGVAGGYEQYF | TRBV11-3 | 15 | TRBD2 | - | TRBJ2-7
TGTGCCAGCAGCCAAGTCCCCGGGACAGGGGATGGCACCGGGGAGCTGTTTTTT | CASSQVPGTGDGTGELFF | TRBV4-2 | 18 | TRBD1 | - | TRBJ2-2